What follows is one TCR beta chain and its context. Its antigen is not identified. This sample was taken from a study of regulatory T cells in long-lasting Graves disease. Time point indicated: newly diagnosed GD, antithyroid drugs for less than 3 months. PBMCs were the source of the RNA used for TCR sequencing. Peripheral blood, around 9.7 milliliters per patient, was collected in EDTA tubes. With V trimmed by 0 bases and J by 0 bases, 11 bases remained unmatched. CDR1 is LGHNA, CDR2 YSLEER, per germline. There are 19 residues in the CDR3. The study, taken as a whole, reports: Among the persistent patients, 2,500 to 3,000 public clonotypes were shared, more than the approximately 1,000 shared among new patients.

TCR beta libraries were built with iRepertoire HTBI primers and Arm-PCR of CDR3 regions. TCRdb independently ran MiXCR on the multiplex PCR reads; one entry per CDR3 protein. Among under 400,000 distinct CDR3 sequences, 16% were seen once, and the ten largest hold roughly 27%. These data were likewise used in another study, on T cells in Graves' hyperthyroidism and ophthalmopathy. From that report: Initially, a first-round RT-PCR of the TCR CDR3 employed the HTBI primer set.

This chain uses TRBV4-3 with TRBJ2-1; TRBD2 aligns across 7 bases. The sample consisted of peripheral blood mononuclear cells (PBMCs), taken at new diagnosis, from a patient treated with antithyroid drugs. This TCR came from a man aged 40-49 years with Graves disease. CDR3 sequence (DNA): TGCGCCAGCAGCCAAGAATCCGGCGGGGGATACAGCTCCTACAATGAGCAGTTCTTC. Translated: CASSQESGGGYSSYNEQFF.